The 29 T cell receptor beta chains listed next were all sequenced from one sample in a study of blood T cells in healthy people across ages. Together with a sample-barcoded 5' primer, a J-beta primer mix was included in a second PCR lasting about 6 to 12 cycles. Each CDR3 protein is one row after TCRdb ran MiXCR on the 5' RACE reads. The table shows around 1,600,000 distinct CDR3 sequences, with under 55% occurring only once. Material: blood. The receptors here all came from a woman aged 18-29 years in good health.

This chain joins TRBV12-3 or TRBV12-4 and TRBJ1-1; 7 bases agree with TRBD1. The CDR3 loop spans 14 amino acids. V gave up 7 bases and J gave up 6 bases; unmatched junction bases: 11. CDR3 nucleotide sequence: TGTGCCAGCATTCCCAGGGGGGGGTCTGCTGAAGCTTTCTTT. Its translation is CASIPRGGSAEAFF.

The V and J genes are TRBV27 and TRBJ2-5; the D call may be TRBD1 or TRBD2 (5 bases each). V lost 6 bases and J 7 bases, leaving 18 bases between the germline ends. Germline CDR1 MNHEY, CDR2 SMNVEV (reference sequence). The CDR3 covers 14 residues. Written as DNA, the CDR3 is TGTGCCAGCAGCTTCACCGGGACGCCAGGGACCCAGTACTTC. It yields the protein CASSFTGTPGTQYF.

The chain links TRBV4-3 to TRBJ1-2, with a tentative D call TRBD1 (5 bases). The CDR3 has 18 residues. Trimming shortened V by 0 bases and J by 4 bases, and 21 bases separated the two germline ends. Germline assignment: CDR1 LGHNA and CDR2 YSLEER. In DNA form, the CDR3 reads TGCGCCAGCAGCCAAGATAGGGCAGGGAGCATACTACGCTATGGCTACACCTTC. Translating gives CASSQDRAGSILRYGYTF.

CDR3 sequence reads: CASSRTLAGGVRGEQFF. CDR3 coding DNA: TGTGCCAGCAGCAGGACGCTAGCGGGAGGGGTACGAGGTGAGCAGTTCTTC. The J gene is TRBJ2-1, the V gene TRBV7-2, with 12 bases that match TRBD2. The CDR3 is made up of 17 amino acids. Per germline, CDR1 SGHTA and CDR2 FQGNSA. Germline trimming cut 5 bases from V and 9 bases from J; bases unmatched to any gene: 14.

This clonotype was counted a few times. This chain joins TRBV5-8 and TRBJ1-1, with TRBD1 matching over 10 bases. Germline lookup yields CDR1 SGHTS and CDR2 YDEGEE. The CDR3 consists of 14 residues. With V trimmed by 4 bases and J by 6 bases, 6 bases remained unmatched. The CDR3 DNA reads as TGTGCCAGCAGCACTCGACAGGGGGCGGCTGAAGCTTTCTTT. This translates into CASSTRQGAAEAFF.

This clonotype was detected a few times. V gene TRBV25-1 combines with J gene TRBJ1-2, with TRBD1 matching over 7 bases. CDR3 length equals 13 residues. The junction had 8 bases not matched to a gene; V was cut back by 9 bases and J by 4 bases. Germline assignment: CDR1 MGHDK and CDR2 SYGVNS. The CDR3 spells CASYRGFGYGYTF. The CDR3 DNA reads TGTGCCAGTTACAGGGGCTTCGGCTATGGCTACACCTTC.

Of note for this clonotype: Since a much larger clone is just one base distant, this may be a read error. The V gene is TRBV4-3, the J gene TRBJ2-7, with D perhaps TRBD1 or TRBD2 (5 bases each). The CDR3 runs 16 residues. Germline CDR1 reads LGHNA; CDR2 reads YSLEER. The CDR3 is CAGSRSTGTLAYEQYF. DNA of the CDR3: TGCGCCGGCAGCCGAAGCACCGGGACGCTTGCCTACGAGCAGTACTTC.

This chain links TRBV20-1 with TRBJ2-3; D uncertain. The CDR3 loop spans 16 amino acids. Trimming stripped 5 bases from V and 0 bases from J, with 18 bases between. The germline V gene has CDR1 DFQATT and CDR2 SNEGSKA (reference sequence). The CDR3 reads CSAPQPLVHSTDTQYF. CDR3 DNA: TGCAGTGCTCCCCAACCCCTAGTACATAGCACAGATACGCAGTATTTT.

V is TRBV2 and J is TRBJ2-3; TRBD1 matches 7 bases. This CDR3 contains 14 residues. V gave up 7 bases and J gave up 1 base; unmatched junction bases: 5. Germline CDR1 and CDR2: SNHLY and FYNNEI. The CDR3 here is CASTRQGGTDTQYF. As DNA, the CDR3 is TGTGCCAGCACTAGACAGGGAGGCACAGATACGCAGTATTTT.

This chain links TRBV5-1 with TRBJ2-2, with TRBD2 identical over 8 bases. This CDR3 comprises 17 residues. CDR1 SGHRS and CDR2 YFSETQ come from the germline V gene. Unmatched junction bases numbered 7, after V lost 3 bases and J lost 0 bases. The CDR3 DNA follows: TGCGCCAGCAGCTCTGGACCTAGCGGGTCGAACACCGGGGAGCTGTTTTTT. Amino acids: CASSSGPSGSNTGELFF.

In regard to this clonotype: This may be a read error, as it is one base from a much larger clone. CDR3 amino acids: CASSPRTGVVKNIQYF. In nucleotides, the CDR3 is TGTGCCAGCAGTCCAAGGACAGGAGTAGTCAAAAACATTCAGTACTTC. This chain joins TRBV12-3 or TRBV12-4 and TRBJ2-4; 7 bases map to TRBD1. The ends lost 5 bases at V and 3 bases at J; junction bases unmatched: 10. The CDR3 spans 16 residues.

The genes are TRBV29-1 and TRBJ2-1; TRBD1 is a possible D gene (6 bases). This CDR3 has 13 residues. V lost 3 bases to trimming and J lost 6 bases, with 12 bases between them. Looked up from germline, CDR1 is SQVTM and CDR2 is ANQGSEA. The CDR3 is CSVDRRGSNEQFF. The CDR3 region has the DNA TGCAGCGTTGATCGTAGGGGGTCCAATGAGCAGTTCTTC.

This clonotype was recorded a few times. The rearrangement links TRBV10-3 to TRBJ2-3; D remains ambiguous. This CDR3 spans 13 amino acids. Germline V lookup: CDR1 ENHRY, CDR2 SYGVKD. Trimming stripped 7 bases from V and 3 bases from J, with 11 bases between. CDR3 DNA sequence: TGTGCCATCAATACTAACCCAACAGATACGCAGTATTTT. Its protein product is CAINTNPTDTQYF.

The chain recombines TRBV7-6 with TRBJ2-1; 7 bases match TRBD2. The CDR3 runs 16 residues. Germline assignment: CDR1 SGHVS and CDR2 FNYEAQ. V shed 2 bases and J 1 base; nucleotides not matched to a gene: 5. In nucleotides, the CDR3 is TGTGCCAGCAGCTTAAATCCGGGAGGTTCCTACAATGAGCAGTTCTTC. Residues: CASSLNPGGSYNEQFF.

Only a few counts were recorded for this clonotype. V usage is TRBV12-3 or TRBV12-4 and J usage is TRBJ1-5; 10 bases line up with TRBD1. The CDR3 is 14 amino acids. Trimming cost V 6 bases and J 9 bases; bases outside gene matches: 8. The CDR3 region is CASRFGQGVWPQHF. The CDR3 bases are TGTGCCAGCAGATTCGGACAGGGGGTATGGCCCCAGCATTTT.

On this clonotype: Compared with germline, one end of the junction differs, possibly owing to a read error. The chain combines TRBV20-1 with TRBJ2-1, with D possibly matching TRBD2 (6 bases). CDR1 and CDR2 from the germline V gene are DFQATT and SNEGSKA (reference sequence). This CDR3 has 15 amino acids. As DNA, the CDR3 is TGCGGTGCTAGACCTCTTACGGAGGGATACAATGAGCAGTTCTTC. This gives the protein CGARPLTEGYNEQFF.

V and J are TRBV7-8 and TRBJ1-1; D gene unclear. From germline, CDR1 is SGHVS and CDR2 FQNEAQ. With 5 bases removed from V and 4 bases from J, the gap between germline ends came to 17 bases. The length of the CDR3 is 15 residues. CDR3 coding DNA: TGTGCCAGCAGCCCTCGGACCGTATTACTCACTGAAGCTTTCTTT. Residues: CASSPRTVLLTEAFF.

As for this clonotype: A read error likely explains this, since a far larger clone differs by one base. CDR3 nucleotide sequence: TGCGCCAGCAGCTTGGCTCTGAACGCTGAAGCTTTCTTT. Protein product: CASSLALNAEAFF. The rearrangement links TRBV5-1 to TRBJ1-1; D remains ambiguous. The CDR3 sequence is 13 residues long. Per the germline V gene, CDR1 is SGHRS and CDR2 is YFSETQ.

This clonotype has just a few counts. The chain carries TRBV29-1 and TRBJ1-1; D is unclear. The V gene lost 1 base and the J gene lost 6 bases, with 9 bases spanning the gap. The germline V gene has CDR1 SQVTM and CDR2 ANQGSEA. The CDR3 totals 12 residues. CDR3 DNA sequence: TGCAGCGTTGAAGGGGTCAGCCCTGAAGCTTTCTTT. It encodes CSVEGVSPEAFF.

This clonotype was found once. Germline is not matched at one junction end, which may reflect a read error. The chain has TRBV5-1 and TRBJ1-5; 8 bases are shared with TRBD1. The germline CDR1 and CDR2 sequences are SGHRS and YFSETQ. CDR3 length: 15 residues. CDR3 amino acids: CASSLGTGSNRPQHF. The CDR3 bases are TGCGCCAGCAGCTTAGGGACAGGCAGCAATCGGCCCCAGCATTTT. The full variable domain, completed using reference TRBV5-1 and TRBJ1-5, is KAGVTQTPRYLIKTRGQQVTLSCSPISGHRSVSWYQQTPGQGLQFLFEYFSETQRNKGNFPGRFSGRQFSNSRSEMNVSTLELGDSALYLCASSLGTGSNRPQHFGDGTRLSIL.

Only a few counts were recorded for this clonotype. The chain couples TRBV7-9 to TRBJ1-5; the D is unclear. The germline V and J ends were trimmed by 1 base and 0 bases, with 10 bases remaining between them. This CDR3 region has 16 residues. Germline assignment: CDR1 SEHNR and CDR2 FQNEAQ (reference sequence). The CDR3 DNA reads as TGTGCCAGCAGCTTAGGGGCAGTCAATAGCAATCAGCCCCAGCATTTT. The encoded protein is CASSLGAVNSNQPQHF.

The V call is TRBV12-3 or TRBV12-4, the J call TRBJ1-6; 8 bases line up with TRBD1. The V and J ends lost 1 base and 15 bases, in that order; junction bases with no gene match: 2. The CDR3 runs to 12 residues. CDR3 in amino acids: CASSLEGTGLHF. The CDR3 DNA reads as TGTGCCAGCAGTTTAGAGGGGACAGGCCTCCACTTT.

This clonotype was counted a few times. The chain carries TRBV5-1 and TRBJ1-2; D is possibly TRBD1 (5 bases). Germline CDR1 is SGHRS and CDR2 is YFSETQ. V was cut by 7 bases and J by 2 bases, with 12 bases left in between. The CDR3 runs 13 residues. This CDR3 is CASRRGENYGYTF. As DNA, the CDR3 is TGCGCCAGCCGGAGGGGCGAGAACTATGGCTACACCTTC.

The chain couples TRBV20-1 to TRBJ2-3; tentative D call: TRBD1 (8 bases). This CDR3 comprises 17 residues. Trimming shortened V by 7 bases and J by 5 bases, and 28 bases separated the two germline ends. In germline, CDR1 is DFQATT, CDR2 SNEGSKA (reference sequence). The DNA of the CDR3 is TGCAGTGTAACGGACAGGGTGGGAAAAGCGGGAAAAGATACGCAGTATTTT. It codes for CSVTDRVGKAGKDTQYF.

J is TRBJ1-1 and V is TRBV3-1; tentatively, D is TRBD1 (5 bases). From germline, CDR1 is LGHDT and CDR2 YNNKEL (reference sequence). V lost 4 bases and J lost 3, with 9 bases in between. This CDR3 region has 13 residues. CDR3 coding DNA: TGTGCCAGCAGCCTCGGACACGACACTGAAGCTTTCTTT. It specifies CASSLGHDTEAFF.

The sample holds a few counts of this clonotype. V is TRBV6-2 or TRBV6-3 and J is TRBJ2-3, with 9 nucleotides matching TRBD2. The CDR3 consists of 15 residues. The junction had 9 bases not matched to a gene; V was cut back by 5 bases and J by 6 bases. Germline V lookup: CDR1 MNHEY, CDR2 SVGEGT. The CDR3 nucleotides read TGTGCCAGCAGTCGACCTAGCGGGGCGGTGGATACGCAGTATTTT. Translating gives CASSRPSGAVDTQYF.

In this sample, this clonotype turned up many times. The chain recombines TRBV12-3 or TRBV12-4 with TRBJ2-3; D is unclear. The CDR3 runs to 13 residues. The V and J ends lost 6 bases and 0 bases respectively, with 7 bases between them. CDR3 sequence reads: CASSLISTDTQYF. The CDR3, as DNA: TGTGCCAGCAGCCTGATTAGCACAGATACGCAGTATTTT.

The rearrangement uses TRBV9 and TRBJ2-1; no definite D call. CDR1 and CDR2 from the germline V gene are SGDLS and YYNGEE. This CDR3 comprises 15 residues. Trimming cost V 1 base and J 12 bases, with 20 bases left between them. The CDR3 DNA reads TGTGCCAGCAGCGTATTTGGTGATGGAGCCCGCTGGCAGTTCTTC. This codes for CASSVFGDGARWQFF.

This clonotype turned up a few times. The chain joins TRBV4-3 to TRBJ1-2, with D possibly being TRBD1 (5 bases). The CDR3 runs 16 residues. The V gene's germline CDR1 is LGHNA and CDR2 YSLEER. V gave up 1 base and J gave up 4 bases, with 16 bases separating them. The CDR3 region has the DNA TGCGCCAGCAGCCAAGGTGGGGGTTCATGGAGCTATGGCTACACCTTC. Translated, it gives CASSQGGGSWSYGYTF.